What follows describes a single T cell receptor (beta chain). Antigen specificity is unknown. The data derive from a study of identical twins. Study-level findings and limits: Some out-of-frame alpha sequences were shared by twins, and these showed excess low generation probability.

MiXCR, applied by TCRdb to the 5' RACE reads, yields one record per CDR3 protein. Among 400,000 to 650,000 distinct CDR3 sequences listed, about 20% were seen once. There are 14 residues in the CDR3. The germline V and J ends were trimmed by 8 bases and 0 bases, with 12 bases remaining between them. These data also formed part of another study, on T cells expressing NK-cell markers. This second study notes: Within the sequenced cohort of eight donors, seven exhibited HCMV seropositivity and one was seronegative. In more than five donors, dominant CD3+CD56+NKG2C+ clonotypes ranked among the top 10 CD8+ clonotypes. The CD3+CD56-NKG2C+ fraction of a handful of donors was likewise dominated by these clonotypes.

The sequencing input was CD4+ T cells sorted from blood. The TCR comes from a woman younger than 35 in good health. The chain links TRBV12-3 or TRBV12-4 to TRBJ2-3; maybe TRBD2 (5 bases). CDR3 sequence: CASLAGLSTDTQYF. DNA for the CDR3: TGTGCCAGCCTAGCCGGCTTAAGCACAGATACGCAGTATTTT.